Here is one TCR beta chain with its context. The antigen is undetermined. The entry originates in a study of T cell repertoires in cytomegalovirus infection. About the study: Indicated by public TCR beta signatures were CMV infection and matching HLA type. Study outcomes and limitations: Ex vivo responses were dominated by HLA-C-restricted CMV-specific TCR beta clonotypes. Carriers of CMV and the relevant HLA type were discriminated by public TCR beta frequency.

TCRdb ran MiXCR on the reads and lists one entry per CDR3 protein. The sample gives approximately 700,000 distinct CDR3 sequences, approximately 40% of which show up once; about 2.8% is in the top ten. The sample consisted of PBMCs. The source of this sequence is a human donor in good health (CMV status not recorded). Some clones in this sample may be carry-over from other donors' samples.

For the CDR3, the DNA is TGTGCCAGCAGCTTAGCGACGGGGTTCCTCACTGAAGCTTTCTTT. Translation gives CASSLATGFLTEAFF. V and J are TRBV7-8 and TRBJ1-1; D not resolved. CDR1 is SGHVS, CDR2 FQNEAQ, per germline. The CDR3 length is 15 residues. Trimming removed 0 bases at V and 4 bases at J, with 12 bases between.